This T cell receptor beta chain was identified in a study of PD-L1 blockade in urothelial cancer (dated by TCRdb to between 2016 and 2019). Looking at the study overall: All patients started therapy at some point between 2014 and 2016 and received atezolizumab 1,200 mg intravenously every 3 weeks. The study was an exploratory multi-omic analysis of somatic, immune and clinical correlates of response to PD-L1 blockade with atezolizumab in urothelial cancer. Pretreatment blood TCR-seq was available for under 35 patients, at least one posttreatment blood collection was obtained for roughly 24 patients, and tumor TCR-seq was available for roughly 24 patients. Patients had an ECOG performance status of 0 or 1 and had received between 0 and 3 prior chemotherapy regimens. Blood samples were analyzed at two time points: 3 weeks after treatment start (second dose) and 6 weeks after treatment start. Whole exome sequencing and RNA sequencing of pretreatment tumors were performed alongside TCR sequencing in the same patients. Blood samples yielded a median of roughly 150,000 T cells and around 80,000 unique TCRs, with median clonality 0.080. Progression-free survival longer than 6 months counted as durable clinical benefit, and TCR features were additionally tested against both progression-free and overall survival. Several patients achieved durable clinical benefit and some 21 did not. About 85% of the roughly 30 patients were males with bladder-origin urothelial cancer, and about 65% of the roughly 29 reported a prior smoking history. Pretreatment tumor samples, along with matched peripheral blood collected serially before and after atezolizumab treatment, underwent TCR sequencing.

Its CDR3 holds 15 amino acids, cysteine through phenylalanine. Left in the record is the CDR3 DNA by itself, 45 bases read in frame from the first base. V ends up 5 bases short and J 8 bases short, with an unmatched junction base count of 11. From a lookup of the germline V gene (reference sequence), CDR1 and CDR2 are LNHDA and SQIVND. The label giving this sample's time point can be read as: peripheral blood 6 weeks after treatment start. A cohort of about 31 patients with locally advanced or metastatic urothelial carcinoma, treated at Memorial Sloan Kettering on a trial protocol, was included. Peripheral blood mononuclear cells were collected pretreatment and during treatment, at between 1 and 8 total time points per patient. The Qiagen DNeasy Blood extraction kit was used to purify genomic DNA from total PBMCs and tumor samples. PBMCs were collected pretreatment and during treatment and were isolated and stored as previously described.

Each PCR received spiked-in synthetic TCR analog templates so that absolute template abundance could be estimated from read counts. The immunoSEQ assay was used to amplify TCRbeta CDR3 regions from genomic DNA with bias-controlled V and J gene primers. Sequencing of rearranged TCRbeta segments was performed at approximately 20X coverage. Under the source paper's analysis protocol: Sequencing errors were corrected by clustering and CDR3s were annotated against IMGT to assign V, D and J genes. Downstream analyses used only productive TCRbeta rearrangements, leaving out any out-of-frame or stop-codon sequences. To compute clonality, Shannon entropy was normalized by the log of the number of unique productive sequences and then subtracted from one. Fisher's exact test with Benjamini-Hochberg correction, at a threshold of adjusted p below 0.01, was used to find clones that differed between time points or between blood and tumor. TCRdb limited this immuneACCESS table to in-frame rearrangements with V and J called. A share of clones is missing; checked studies link under half to unresolved V genes, and the rest is unexplained. V and J calls and clone size follow that table, whereas D and trimming were derived from the DNA. The sample profile shows some 51,000 clones; around 90% of them were found once. The ten largest clones capture approximately 2.5% of the sample.

In regard to this clone: The clone's antigen remains unknown. The input lacks base qualities; no much larger clone sits a single base away.

Overall results and qualifications from the work: A pretreatment peripheral blood TCR clonality below the median was linked to improved progression-free and overall survival. Small sample size (n ≈ 29) and many exploratory analyses mean the results are intended to be hypothesis-generating. Greater expansion of tumor-associated TCR clones in peripheral blood 3 weeks after the start of treatment was observed in patients with durable benefit (n ≈ 22, p = 0.022).

Specimen: PBMCs, collected around atezolizumab (anti-PD-L1) treatment. The TCR comes from a man in his sixties with urothelial cancer. The receptor chain draws on TRBV19 and TRBJ1-2; 10 bases in the middle match TRBD1. The sequenced DNA: TGTGCCAGTAGTGTTCCGGGACAGGGGAAGTGGGGCTACACCTTC. Translated, it gives CASSVPGQGKWGYTF. Beyond the CDR3, the reference TRBV19 and TRBJ1-2 genes provide the residues; the full variable domain reads: DGGITQSPKYLFRKEGQNVTLSCEQNLNHDAMYWYRQDPGQGLRLIYYSQIVNDFQKGDIAEGYSVSREKKESFPLTVTSAQKNPTAFYLCASSVPGQGKWGYTFGSGTRLTVV.